This T cell receptor (beta chain) was recorded in a study of CD8 T cells in Susac syndrome. Bulk CD8+ and CD4+ cells came from magnetic negative isolation; CD8+ TEMRA by FACS. It was with random hexamers that roughly 0.5 to 1 ug RNA was reverse transcribed. Multiplex PCR with immunoSEQ amplified the TCR beta CDR3 across 54 Vbeta and 13 Jbeta. TCRdb processed the immunoSEQ multiplex PCR reads anew with MiXCR; each CDR3 protein has one entry. The sample contains roughly 120,000 distinct CDR3 sequences, around 95% of which appear only once. The material sequenced was CD4+ T cells from PBMCs. The source of this sequence is a human donor in good health.

CDR3 nucleotides: TGTGCCAGCAGCTTAATGGGGAGGGAGGACACTGAAGCTTTCTTT. Protein product: CASSLMGREDTEAFF. The chain recombines TRBV7-3 with TRBJ1-1, with no clear D. The CDR3 is 15 residues long. Trimming left V 1 base short and J 3 bases short, with 12 bases between. CDR1 is SGHTA, CDR2 FQGTGA, per germline.